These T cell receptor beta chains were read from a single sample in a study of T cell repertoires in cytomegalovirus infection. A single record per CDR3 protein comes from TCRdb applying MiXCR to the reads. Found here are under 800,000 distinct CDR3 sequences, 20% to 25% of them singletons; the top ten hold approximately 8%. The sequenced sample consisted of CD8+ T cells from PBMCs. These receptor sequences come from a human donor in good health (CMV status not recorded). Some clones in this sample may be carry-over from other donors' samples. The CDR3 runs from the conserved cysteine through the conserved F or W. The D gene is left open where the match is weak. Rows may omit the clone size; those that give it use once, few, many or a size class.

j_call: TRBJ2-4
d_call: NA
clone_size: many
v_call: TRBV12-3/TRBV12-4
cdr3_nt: TGTGCCAGCAGCCAGGGACTAAGGGGGAACATTCAGTACTTC
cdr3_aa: CASSQGLRGNIQYF

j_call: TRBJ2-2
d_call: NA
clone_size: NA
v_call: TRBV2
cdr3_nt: TGTGCCAGCAGTGAAGCGGGCAGTTCTCTCGGGGAGCTGTTTTTT
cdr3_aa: CASSEAGSSLGELFF

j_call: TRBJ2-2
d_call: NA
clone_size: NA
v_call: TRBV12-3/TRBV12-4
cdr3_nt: TGTGCCAGCAGTTTGGTAGGGAAGGCCGGGGAGCTGTTTTTT
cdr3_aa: CASSLVGKAGELFF

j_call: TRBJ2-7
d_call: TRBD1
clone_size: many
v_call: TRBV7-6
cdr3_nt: TGTGCCAGCAGCCACGGGACAGGGGGCACCAAAGACTACGAGCAGTACTTC
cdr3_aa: CASSHGTGGTKDYEQYF

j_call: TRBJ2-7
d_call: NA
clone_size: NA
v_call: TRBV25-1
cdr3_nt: TGTGCCAGCAGTGAGGGATTACCCTACGAGCAGTACTTC
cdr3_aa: CASSEGLPYEQYF

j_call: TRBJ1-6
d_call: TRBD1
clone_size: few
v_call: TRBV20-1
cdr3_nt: TGCAGTGCTAGACTCGACAGGGAAATCCACTTT
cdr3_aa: CSARLDREIHF

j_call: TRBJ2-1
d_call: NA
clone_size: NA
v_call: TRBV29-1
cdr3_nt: TGCAGCGTTGAAGATCTAGTGGATGAGCAGTTCTTC
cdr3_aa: CSVEDLVDEQFF

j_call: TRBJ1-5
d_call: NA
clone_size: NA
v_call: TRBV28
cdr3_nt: TGTGCCAGCATGAGGGGGTGGCAGGCCAATCAGCCCCAGCATTTT
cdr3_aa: CASMRGWQANQPQHF

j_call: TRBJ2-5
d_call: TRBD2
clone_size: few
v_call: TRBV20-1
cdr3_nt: TGCAGTGCTAGGGCTAGCGGGCAAGAGACCCAGTACTTC
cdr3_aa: CSARASGQETQYF

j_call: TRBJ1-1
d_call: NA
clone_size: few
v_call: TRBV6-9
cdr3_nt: TGTGCCAGCAGTTATTCGAGGGAGGGAGTCACTGAAGCTTTCTTT
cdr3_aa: CASSYSREGVTEAFF

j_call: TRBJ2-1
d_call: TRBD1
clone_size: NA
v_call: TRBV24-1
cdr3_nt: TGTGCCACCAGTGACACCGGGACAGGGCCCTACAATGAGCAGTTCTTC
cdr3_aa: CATSDTGTGPYNEQFF

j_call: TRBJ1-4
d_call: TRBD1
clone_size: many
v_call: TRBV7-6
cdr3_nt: TGTGCCAGCAGCCTGACAGGGCCTAATGAAAAACTGTTTTTT
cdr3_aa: CASSLTGPNEKLFF

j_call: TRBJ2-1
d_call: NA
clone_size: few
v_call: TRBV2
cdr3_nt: TGTGCCAGCAGGGGCGGGGGCCACTACAATGAGCAGTTCTTC
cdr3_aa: CASRGGGHYNEQFF

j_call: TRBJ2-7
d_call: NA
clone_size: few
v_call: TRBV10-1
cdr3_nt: TGCGCCAGCAGTGAAGGGGTGAGCGAGCAGTACTTC
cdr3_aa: CASSEGVSEQYF

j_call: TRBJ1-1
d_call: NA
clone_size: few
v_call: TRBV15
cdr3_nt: TGTGCCACCAGCCCGTACACTGAAGCTTTCTTT
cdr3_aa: CATSPYTEAFF

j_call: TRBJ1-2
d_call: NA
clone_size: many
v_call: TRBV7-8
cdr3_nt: TGTGCCAGCAGCTTAAACGGGCCCGATGGTGGCTACACCTTC
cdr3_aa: CASSLNGPDGGYTF

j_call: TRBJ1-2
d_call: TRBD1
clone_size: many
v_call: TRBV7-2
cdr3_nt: TGTGCCAGCAGCTCTCCGGGACAGGGTTTACTCGGGTCCTATGGCTACACCTTC
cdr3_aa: CASSSPGQGLLGSYGYTF

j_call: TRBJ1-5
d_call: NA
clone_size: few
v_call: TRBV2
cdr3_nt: TGTGCCAGCAGTGAAAACCCCCTTGTCAATGGACAGCGCAATCAGCCCCAGCATTTT
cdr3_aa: CASSENPLVNGQRNQPQHF

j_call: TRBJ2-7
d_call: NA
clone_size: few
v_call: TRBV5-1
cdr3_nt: TGCGCCAGCAGCTTGGCGGGAACCAACTACGAGCAGTACTTC
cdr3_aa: CASSLAGTNYEQYF

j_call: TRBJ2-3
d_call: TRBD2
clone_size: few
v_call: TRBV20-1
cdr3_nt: TGCAGTGCTAGAGACGTAGCGGGGCTTTTCACAGATACGCAGTATTTT
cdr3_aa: CSARDVAGLFTDTQYF

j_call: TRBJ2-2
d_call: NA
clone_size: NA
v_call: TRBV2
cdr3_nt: TGTGCCAGCAGTACCGCTAAGGGGAGCGGCCACACCGGGGAGCTGTTTTTT
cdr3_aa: CASSTAKGSGHTGELFF

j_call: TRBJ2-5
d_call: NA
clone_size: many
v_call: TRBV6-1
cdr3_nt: TGTGCCAGCAGCCCTAGATTCCAAGAGACCCAGTACTTC
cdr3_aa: CASSPRFQETQYF

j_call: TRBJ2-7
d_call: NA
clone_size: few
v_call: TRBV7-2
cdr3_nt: TGTGCCAGCAGCTTAGGGGCCCACTACGAGCAGTACTTC
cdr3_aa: CASSLGAHYEQYF